This T cell receptor (beta chain) was retrieved from a study of blood T cell repertoires in COVID-19 (TCRdb year 2020). For the wider study: Samples from collaborators originated in the United States, Italy and Spain and spanned both the acute and convalescent phases of COVID-19. The samples were drawn from the first 160 participants of the ongoing ImmuneRACE study and from 950 to 1,500 subjects provided by 6 global collaborators. The prospective study material was composed of cDNA or gDNA derived from T cells, B-cell-depleted T cells, or PBMCs. Sample metadata almost always included a de-identified subject ID, COVID-19 status, age in years and sex. Where available, HLA class I and class II types were obtained from metadata supplied by the sample provider rather than from assay-based typing. The repertoires were made available in a free public database intended to serve as a resource for research on the immune response to SARS-CoV-2. The dataset comprised deeply sampled blood TCRbeta repertoires from subjects exposed to, actively infected with, or recovered from COVID-19. The study at large found these results: How much clinical and demographic metadata was included differed by source and by participant, and the metadata was provided uncurated.

Concerning this clone: Its antigen target is currently unknown. No base qualities exist here, and no much larger clone lies one base off it.

CDR1 and CDR2, per the germline V gene, are SGDLS and YYNGEE. From cysteine to phenylalanine, the CDR3 is 15 amino acids long. Of all the DNA, just the CDR3 is kept, 45 bases in frame from base 1. V is trimmed back by 4 bases and J by 4 bases, and the junction contains 8 bases that no gene match accounts for. Samples from volunteer blood donors who had recovered from COVID-19 were contributed by a second Seattle source. The collaborating institutions used their own protocols to collect whole blood in K2EDTA tubes. For TCRbeta analysis, collaborators shipped samples in one of three forms: frozen whole blood, isolated PBMCs, or DNA extracted from either of those sample types. The immunoSEQ Assay, a bias-controlled multiplex PCR, was used to amplify TCRbeta CDR3 regions from genomic DNA. In the source study's methods: Nucleated cell counts per sample were estimated from amplification of reference gene primers within the assay. To quantify the absolute abundance of each unique TCRbeta CDR3 rearrangement, sequence reads were collapsed and filtered. Productive Simpson clonality was computed per sample as the square root of Simpson's diversity index over productive rearrangements. This immuneACCESS table, as held by TCRdb, lists in-frame sequences with V and J called but not all clones. Of the missing ones, under half trace to an unresolved V gene in checked studies; the others have no known cause. The DNA was the basis for D and trimming; V, J and clone size are from that table. The sample table lists about 250,000 clones, roughly 87% of them with a count of one. Approximately 5% of the sample is held by the ten biggest clonotypes.

This sequence was found in a woman aged 40 to 50 who had recovered from COVID-19. The chain is encoded by TRBV9 joined to TRBJ1-2, and TRBD1 aligns with 9 junction nucleotides. Sequenced input: peripheral blood. The encoded CDR3 is CASSYEQGAGYGYTF. The DNA is as follows: TGTGCCAGCAGCTATGAACAGGGGGCGGGCTATGGCTACACCTTC.